A single sample is the source of the 7 T cell receptor beta chains below, sequenced in a study of blood T cell repertoires in COVID-19. Generated by immunoSEQ multiplex PCR, the TCRdb table keeps only in-frame clones and is missing some. The sample consists of around 20,000 clones, approximately 90% of them appearing once. The source material was peripheral blood. These receptor sequences come from a human donor with active COVID-19. The donor label of this sample is uncertain.

V and J are TRBV27 and TRBJ2-3; D is perhaps TRBD2 (6 bases). Germline CDR1 reads MNHEY; CDR2 reads SMNVEV (reference sequence). This CDR3 is built from 16 residues. Trimming removed 6 bases from V and 6 bases from J, with 22 bases in between. CDR3 loop: CASRGPREPSGDTQYF. The DNA of the CDR3 is TGTGCCAGCAGGGGGCCACGGGAGCCGTCTGGGGATACGCAGTATTTT.

J is TRBJ2-5 and V is TRBV18; the D gene is possibly TRBD2 (5 bases). The ends were cut back, 0 bases at V and 5 bases at J, with 19 bases in the middle. This CDR3 comprises 17 residues. Germline V CDR1 and CDR2: KGHSH, LQKENI. For the CDR3, the DNA is TGTGCCAGCTCACCACCCTCTACCAGTGTAACGGGGGAGACCCAGTACTTC. Translated: CASSPPSTSVTGETQYF.

The chain employs TRBV28 and TRBJ2-7, with 10 bases fitting TRBD2. Germline CDR1 is MDHEN and CDR2 is SYDVKM. The CDR3 has 15 residues. Losses at the gene ends were 5 bases for V and 4 bases for J; bases not matched to a gene: 8. Here the CDR3 DNA reads TGTGCCAGCAGTCCTGGACTAGCGGCAGTTTACGAGCAGTACTTC. This codes for CASSPGLAAVYEQYF.

This rearrangement joins TRBV18 to TRBJ2-2; a possible D gene is TRBD2 (5 bases). The ends were cut back, 6 bases at V and 6 bases at J, with 17 bases in the middle. Germline V gives CDR1 KGHSH, CDR2 LQKENI. The CDR3 totals 15 residues. The chain's CDR3 is CASSPGERVAGELFF. CDR3 in DNA: TGTGCCAGCTCCCCCGGGGAGCGAGTAGCCGGGGAGCTGTTTTTT.

CDR3 sequence: CAISGEQGGTDTQYF. The CDR3 bases are TGTGCCATCAGTGGAGAACAGGGGGGGACAGATACGCAGTATTTT. V gene TRBV10-3 combines with J gene TRBJ2-3, with D perhaps matching TRBD1 (8 bases). The germline CDR1 and CDR2 sequences are ENHRY and SYGVKD. This CDR3 region has 15 residues. V was trimmed by 4 bases and J by 3 bases, leaving 14 bases between them.

The chain has TRBV6-5 and TRBJ1-2, with a possible D match to TRBD1 (5 bases). The CDR3 loop spans 14 amino acids. In germline, CDR1 is MNHEY, CDR2 SVGAGI. Trimming stripped 0 bases from V and 2 bases from J, with 7 bases between. The CDR3: CASSYSPGNYGYTF. DNA for the CDR3: TGTGCCAGCAGTTACTCGCCAGGGAACTATGGCTACACCTTC.

CDR3 nucleotide sequence: TGTGCCACCAGCAGAGAGAAGCGTGGCTACACCTTC. This codes for CATSREKRGYTF. The chain joins TRBV15 to TRBJ1-2; D gene uncertain. Germline assignment: CDR1 LNHNV and CDR2 YYDKDF (reference sequence). The V and J ends lost 0 bases and 7 bases respectively, with 6 bases between them. The CDR3 totals 12 residues. The full variable domain, completed using reference TRBV15 and TRBJ1-2, is DAMVIQNPRYQVTQFGKPVTLSCSQTLNHNVMYWYQQKSSQAPKLLFHYYDKDFNNEADTPDNFQSRRPNTSFCFLDIRSPGLGDTAMYLCATSREKRGYTFGSGTRLTVV.